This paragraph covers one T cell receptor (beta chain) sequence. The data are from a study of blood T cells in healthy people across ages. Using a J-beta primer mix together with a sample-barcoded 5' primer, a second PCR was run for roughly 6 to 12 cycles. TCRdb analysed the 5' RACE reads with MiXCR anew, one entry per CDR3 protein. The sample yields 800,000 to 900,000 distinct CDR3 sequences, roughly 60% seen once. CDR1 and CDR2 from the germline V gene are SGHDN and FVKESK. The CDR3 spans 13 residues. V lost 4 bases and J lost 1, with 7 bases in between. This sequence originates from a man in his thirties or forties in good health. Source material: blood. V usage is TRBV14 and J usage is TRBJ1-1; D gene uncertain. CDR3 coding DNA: TGTGCCAGCAGCCCTCCCTGGAACACTGAAGCTTTCTTT. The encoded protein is CASSPPWNTEAFF.